This is a list of T cell receptor beta chains from one sample in a study of identical twins. TCRdb called the 5' RACE reads again in MiXCR, with one record for every CDR3 protein. The sample records about 340,000 distinct CDR3 sequences, approximately 10% being singletons. The material sequenced was naive T cells sorted from blood. The receptors stem from a woman aged 50 to 65 in good health. Each CDR3 is given with its conserved first and last residue. A D gene is named only where the DNA matches it firmly. Expanded clones are given a class, and other clones once, few, many or no size at all.

>TRBJ1-3|TRBV9|few|.|13
TGTGCCAGCAGCGTAGGTGGGTCCCACACCATATATTTT
CASSVGGSHTIYF
>TRBJ2-2|TRBV29-1|many|TRBD2|13
TGCAGCGCTGAGTCGGGGGGTAATGGGGAGCTGTTTTTT
CSAESGGNGELFF
>TRBJ1-5|TRBV5-1|.|.|15
TGCGCCAGCAGCTTGGGCGGGGGGCCGGCTCAGCCCCAGCATTTT
CASSLGGGPAQPQHF
>TRBJ2-1|TRBV5-1|few|TRBD1|14
TGCGCCAGCAGCCCCCGGGACAGGGACAATGAGCAGTTCTTC
CASSPRDRDNEQFF
>TRBJ2-6|TRBV27|once|.|17
TGTGCCAGCACCCCCTTGCAGGCGGGCTCTGGGGCCAACGTCCTGACTTTC
CASTPLQAGSGANVLTF
>TRBJ2-1|TRBV20-1|.|.|13
TGCAGTGCTAGAGGGACAGCGGGCGGTGAGCAGTTCTTC
CSARGTAGGEQFF
>TRBJ1-2|TRBV3-1|.|.|15
TGTGCCAGCAGCCAAAGCTCGGCAGCTTACTATGGCTACACCTTC
CASSQSSAAYYGYTF
>TRBJ1-5|TRBV20-1|few|.|13
TGCAGTGCTGCAGTCGGCGGCAATCAGCCCCAGCATTTT
CSAAVGGNQPQHF
>TRBJ2-2|TRBV4-1|many|.|15
TGCGCCAGCAGCCAAGTTCAGGGGAGCACCGGGGAGCTGTTTTTT
CASSQVQGSTGELFF
>TRBJ2-4|TRBV20-1|many|.|16
TGCAGTGCTAGGCGGGGACAGATCGGCACCAAAAACATTCAGTACTTC
CSARRGQIGTKNIQYF
>TRBJ2-5|TRBV20-1|.|TRBD2|14
TGCAGTGCTAGCCCTACCGGGACTACGGGGACCCAGTACTTC
CSASPTGTTGTQYF
>TRBJ1-4|TRBV4-2|many|TRBD1|15
TGTGCCAGCAGTCCTCAGGGGGGATCTAATGAAAAACTGTTTTTT
CASSPQGGSNEKLFF